This passage covers 7 T cell receptor beta chains from one sample sequenced in a study of T-cell memory formation after mild COVID-19. TCRdb independently ran MiXCR on the 5' RACE reads; one entry per CDR3 protein. The table shows fewer than 650,000 distinct CDR3 sequences, with roughly 22% occurring only once. Sequencing used PBMCs or a T cell subset sorted from them (not recorded which). Receptors originate from an adult woman who had mild COVID-19 (a few samples of this study predate the infection). Cell type and time point are not known.

The genes are TRBV10-3 and TRBJ2-3; 10 bases are a match to TRBD1. The CDR3 contains 15 residues. Germline assignment: CDR1 ENHRY and CDR2 SYGVKD. V dropped 3 bases and J dropped 1; count of bases not matched to a gene: 1. In DNA form, the CDR3 reads TGTGCCATCAGTGATGGACAGGGGGGCACAGATACGCAGTATTTT. Its translation: CAISDGQGGTDTQYF.

The rearrangement uses TRBV5-1 and TRBJ1-2; TRBD1 matches at 8 bases. The CDR3 consists of 14 residues. Looked up from germline, CDR1 is SGHRS and CDR2 is YFSETQ. J was trimmed by 8 bases and V by 0 bases; bases with no gene match: 6. CDR3 in DNA: TGCGCCAGCAGCTTGGGTGGACAGGGTGTAGGCTACACCTTC. Translating gives CASSLGGQGVGYTF.

The CDR3 loop reads CASSQTGGVLTF. For the CDR3, the DNA is TGTGCCAGTAGTCAGACCGGTGGGGTCCTGACTTTC. The V call is TRBV19, the J call TRBJ2-6, with D hard to call. The CDR3 has 12 amino acids. Trimming cost V 5 bases and J 13 bases, with 12 bases left between them. CDR1 is LNHDA and CDR2 is SQIVND in the germline V gene (reference sequence).

The rearrangement links TRBV28 to TRBJ1-6; maybe TRBD1 (5 bases). Germline loops: CDR1 MDHEN, CDR2 SYDVKM. V was cut by 2 bases and J by 9 bases, with 17 bases left in between. This CDR3 spans 16 amino acids. The DNA for the CDR3 is TGTGCCAGCAGTTTAGGCGGGACCCCACTCGGTTCACCCCTCCACTTT. Protein sequence: CASSLGGTPLGSPLHF.

V and J are TRBV12-3 or TRBV12-4 and TRBJ1-2, with unresolved D. The length of the CDR3 is 16 residues. Trimming left V 5 bases short and J 6 bases short, with 22 bases between. The CDR3 DNA is TGTGCCAGCAGTCCCACACGCCCCGGGAGGGTAGATGGCTACACCTTC. Translated, it gives CASSPTRPGRVDGYTF.

The chain joins TRBV11-2 to TRBJ2-1; no definite D call. Trimming took 4 bases from V and 10 from J, leaving 8 bases between them. CDR1 is SGHAT and CDR2 is FQNNGV in the germline V gene. The CDR3 is 11 amino acids. The CDR3 here is CASSYSLEQFF. The CDR3 DNA follows: TGTGCCAGCAGCTACTCCCTCGAGCAGTTCTTC.

Only a few counts were recorded for this clonotype. This chain connects TRBV24-1 to TRBJ2-5; the match to TRBD1 covers 9 bases. V lost 10 bases to trimming and J lost 2 bases; unmatched junction nucleotides: 1. CDR1 and CDR2 (germline): KGHDR, SFDVKD. The length of the CDR3 is 12 residues. CDR3 residues: CATGTGQETQYF. CDR3 nucleotide sequence: TGTGCCACGGGGACAGGGCAAGAGACCCAGTACTTC.